Listed below are T cell receptor beta chains from one sample, sequenced in a study of cytomegalovirus exposure and HLA in healthy donors. TCRdb keeps only in-frame clones here, not all; method: immunoSEQ multiplex PCR. The sample yields approximately 160,000 clones, 80% to 85% seen once. Sequencing was done on a sample of PBMCs. Every receptor here comes from a human donor in good health. The CDR3 runs from the conserved cysteine through the conserved F or W. D genes are given only for firm matches. Size is stated for part of the rows, as once, few or many counts, or as a class when the clone is expanded.

>TRBV4-1|TRBD2|TRBJ2-7|NA
CASSQVSLHVSGGSYEQYF
TGCGCCAGCAGCCAAGTCTCGCTCCATGTTAGCGGGGGATCATACGAGCAGTACTTC
>TRBV10-3|TRBD1|TRBJ2-6|NA
CATTTGGSNSGANVLTF
TGTGCCACCACGACAGGGGGCTCTAACTCTGGGGCCAACGTCCTGACTTTC
>TRBV6-5|TRBD1|TRBJ1-4|NA
CASSYDRVGEKLFF
TGTGCCAGCAGTTACGACAGGGTTGGTGAAAAACTGTTTTTT
>TRBV6-5|NA|TRBJ2-7|NA
CASSYSGRVEQYF
TGTGCCAGCAGTTACTCTGGGCGCGTCGAGCAGTACTTC
>TRBV6-5|TRBD1|TRBJ1-4|few
CASSGTGLNEKLFF
TGTGCCAGCAGTGGGACAGGGCTTAATGAAAAACTGTTTTTT
>TRBV6-5|TRBD1|TRBJ1-4|NA
CASTSGGQGVEKLFF
TGTGCCAGCACCTCCGGGGGACAGGGTGTGGAAAAACTGTTTTTT
>TRBV7-9|NA|TRBJ2-7|NA
CASSLIARGYEQYF
TGTGCCAGCAGCTTGATTGCCAGGGGCTACGAGCAGTACTTC
>TRBV9|NA|TRBJ1-3|NA
CASSVRERDTGNTIYF
TGTGCCAGCAGCGTAAGAGAGCGGGACACTGGAAACACCATATATTTT
>TRBV10-2|NA|TRBJ2-7|few
CASSDLSTLPEQYF
TGCGCCAGCAGTGATCTTAGCACCTTACCCGAGCAGTACTTC
>TRBV19|NA|TRBJ1-2|NA
CASSPLQVGYYTF
TGTGCCAGTAGCCCCCTTCAGGTCGGATACTACACCTTC
>TRBV4-1|NA|TRBJ1-2|NA
CASSQGATGAYGYTF
TGCGCCAGCAGCCAAGGGGCCACAGGCGCTTATGGCTACACCTTC
>TRBV4-1|NA|TRBJ2-3|NA
CASSQEPRSTDTQYF
TGCGCCAGCAGCCAAGAACCCAGATCCACAGATACGCAGTATTTT
>TRBV27|TRBD2|TRBJ2-5|NA
CASSLGLAGGQETQYF
TGTGCCAGCAGTTTAGGCCTAGCGGGGGGACAAGAGACCCAGTACTTC
>TRBV19|NA|TRBJ1-5|few
CASSTRTARNQPQHF
TGTGCCAGTAGTACCCGGACAGCCCGCAATCAGCCCCAGCATTTT
>TRBV15|NA|TRBJ2-6|NA
CATSRDQGSGANVLTF
TGTGCCACCAGCAGAGATCAGGGTTCTGGGGCCAACGTCCTGACTTTC
>TRBV2|TRBD1|TRBJ2-2|NA
CASSAPGQGYTGELFF
TGTGCCAGCAGCGCACCGGGACAGGGCTACACCGGGGAGCTGTTTTTT
>TRBV7-8|NA|TRBJ2-7|NA
CASSLLGGAGEQYF
TGTGCCAGCAGCTTATTGGGGGGGGCCGGCGAGCAGTACTTC
>TRBV6-5|TRBD1|TRBJ1-1|few
CASSPQGAWRAFF
TGTGCCAGCAGTCCACAGGGGGCTTGGCGAGCTTTCTTT
>TRBV4-3|NA|TRBJ2-5|NA
CASSHATEGFQETQYF
TGCGCCAGCAGCCACGCCACGGAGGGCTTCCAAGAGACCCAGTACTTC
>TRBV5-1|NA|TRBJ1-4|NA
CASSLVSPNEKLFF
TGCGCCAGCAGCTTGGTATCCCCTAATGAAAAACTGTTTTTT
>TRBV6-1|TRBD1|TRBJ2-7|NA
CASSATGGVSILYEQYF
TGTGCCAGCAGTGCGACAGGGGGCGTTTCTATTTTGTACGAGCAGTACTTC
>TRBV19|NA|TRBJ2-7|NA
CASSVLQGFGYEQYF
TGTGCCAGTAGTGTCCTCCAGGGGTTTGGCTACGAGCAGTACTTC
>TRBV6-6|NA|TRBJ2-7|NA
CASRGGTYEQYF
TGTGCCAGCAGGGGGGGAACCTACGAGCAGTACTTC
>TRBV20-1|NA|TRBJ1-1|NA
CSAIRDTEAFF
TGCAGTGCTATACGGGACACTGAAGCTTTCTTT
>TRBV5-4|NA|TRBJ2-2|few
CASSLDGPANTGELFF
TGTGCCAGCAGCTTGGATGGCCCCGCGAACACCGGGGAGCTGTTTTTT
>TRBV9|NA|TRBJ1-3|NA
CASGGGFRNTIYF
TGTGCCAGCGGGGGCGGATTTCGCAACACCATATATTTT
>TRBV7-2|NA|TRBJ2-5|NA
CASSFGSGKEETQYF
TGTGCCAGCAGCTTCGGTAGCGGAAAAGAAGAGACCCAGTACTTC
>TRBV9|TRBD2|TRBJ2-3|NA
CASSPTSGGAADTQYF
TGTGCCAGCAGCCCAACTAGCGGGGGAGCCGCAGATACGCAGTATTTT
>TRBV6-7|TRBD2|TRBJ2-1|NA
CASSNLAGGPSDEQFF
TGTGCCAGCAGCAATCTAGCGGGGGGCCCCTCTGATGAGCAGTTCTTC